This T cell receptor (beta chain) came from a study of blood T cells in healthy people across ages. Together with a sample-barcoded 5' primer, a J-beta primer mix was included in a second PCR lasting roughly 6 to 12 cycles. TCRdb independently ran MiXCR on the 5' RACE reads; one entry per CDR3 protein. The top ten hold more than 20% of the sample, which has over 1,500,000 distinct CDR3 sequences, around 42% seen once. The length of the CDR3 is 17 residues. In germline, CDR1 is LGHNA, CDR2 YSLEER. The origin of this receptor is a human donor in good health. The J gene is TRBJ2-7, the V gene TRBV4-3; 9 positions agree with TRBD2. The J call may be wrong; the DNA end is better matched by TRBJ2-5. The sample comprised blood. CDR3 DNA: TGCGCCAGCAGCCAAGTCAGAGGCGGGGGGGGCGTGGAGACCCAGTACTTC. This encodes CASSQVRGGGGVETQYF.